The sequence of this T cell receptor beta chain was determined in a study of blood T cell repertoires in COVID-19. Study at large: Acute and convalescent COVID-19 specimens originated in the United States, Italy and Spain. PBMCs, B-cell-depleted T cells, or T cells provided the cDNA or gDNA that made up the material.

Original processing notes: Cell counts per sample came from amplifying reference gene primers. Sequencing used immunoSEQ multiplex PCR; TCRdb keeps in-frame clones, though not all of them. Clone size and V and J calls were adopted from that table, with D and trimming inferred from the DNA. Here the sample spans 110,000 or so clones, over 75% being singletons. The sample consisted of peripheral blood. This clonotype was obtained from a woman in her 70s who had recovered from COVID-19.

DNA for the CDR3: TGCGCCAGCAGCCAAGATCGGAGGGACGAGCAGTACTTC. As protein: CASSQDRRDEQYF. The chain links TRBV4-3 to TRBJ2-7; the D gene is possibly TRBD2 (6 bases). This CDR3 is 13 amino acids long. V was clipped by 0 bases and J by 5 bases, with 8 bases between them. Germline V gene lookup returns CDR1 LGHNA and CDR2 YSLEER.